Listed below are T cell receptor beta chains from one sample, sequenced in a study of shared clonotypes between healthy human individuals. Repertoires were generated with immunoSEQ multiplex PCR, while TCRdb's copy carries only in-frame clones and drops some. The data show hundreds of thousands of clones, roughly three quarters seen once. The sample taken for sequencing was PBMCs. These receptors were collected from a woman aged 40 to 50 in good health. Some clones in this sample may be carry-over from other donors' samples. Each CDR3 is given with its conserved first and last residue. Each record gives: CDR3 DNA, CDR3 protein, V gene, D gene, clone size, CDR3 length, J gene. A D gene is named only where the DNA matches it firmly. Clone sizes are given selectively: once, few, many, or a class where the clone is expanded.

TGTGCCAGCAACCCCGTTAGGTCCTACAATGAGCAGTTCTTC	CASNPVRSYNEQFF	TRBV28	.	few	14	TRBJ2-1
TGTGCCAGCAGTCGGCCGGGACTAGCGGCTGCCTACAATGAGCAGTTCTTC	CASSRPGLAAAYNEQFF	TRBV28	TRBD2	.	17	TRBJ2-1
TGTGCCAGCAGCTTAGGGACAGGGGTGGCTAATGAAAAACTGTTTTTT	CASSLGTGVANEKLFF	TRBV7-9	TRBD1	.	16	TRBJ1-4
TGCGCCAGCAGTGAGGCCAGGGCCTCTGAAGCTTTCTTT	CASSEARASEAFF	TRBV10-2	.	.	13	TRBJ1-1
TGCGCCAGCAGCCAAGATCCCCTAGCGGGAGGGTACGAGCAGTACTTC	CASSQDPLAGGYEQYF	TRBV4-3	TRBD2	many	16	TRBJ2-7
TGTGCCAGCACGCCCGGGCCGAACGGGAGGGCCTCTCCCGGATACACAGATACGCAGTATTTT	CASTPGPNGRASPGYTDTQYF	TRBV27	TRBD2	.	21	TRBJ2-3
TGTGCCAGCAGCTTAGGGCTGGGGGGCTATGGCTACACCTTC	CASSLGLGGYGYTF	TRBV7-3	.	few	14	TRBJ1-2
TGTGCCAGCAGCGCACAACCTCAAGAGACCCAGTACTTC	CASSAQPQETQYF	TRBV9	.	.	13	TRBJ2-5
TGCGCCAGCAGCCAAACGATCAATCAGCCCCAGCATTTT	CASSQTINQPQHF	TRBV4-3	.	.	13	TRBJ1-5
TGCGCCAGCAGCTTGGTAGGCGGGAGGGCAGATACGCAGTATTTT	CASSLVGGRADTQYF	TRBV5-1	TRBD2	.	15	TRBJ2-3
TGTGCCAGCAGCCAAGATTTGGGGGGCAGGTACTATGGCTACACCTTC	CASSQDLGGRYYGYTF	TRBV4-2	.	.	16	TRBJ1-2
TGTGCCAGCAGCCCACAGGTGGCCCAAGAGACCCAGTACTTC	CASSPQVAQETQYF	TRBV7-6	.	.	14	TRBJ2-5
TGTGCCAGCAGTGATAGTCATACTTACTCCTACGAGCAGTACTTC	CASSDSHTYSYEQYF	TRBV6-1	.	.	15	TRBJ2-7
TGTGCCAGCAGTTTCGGAGGCGGAGACGAGCAGTACTTC	CASSFGGGDEQYF	TRBV28	.	.	13	TRBJ2-7
TGTGCCAGCAGCTATAGGGGGTCTGGCGGGAGGGCAGGTGAGCAGTTCTTC	CASSYRGSGGRAGEQFF	TRBV11-3	TRBD2	few	17	TRBJ2-1
TGCAGCGTTGGGACAGGGAATGGCTACACCTTC	CSVGTGNGYTF	TRBV29-1	TRBD1	.	11	TRBJ1-2
TGTGCCAGCAGCCAAGCCGAGACCCAGTACTTC	CASSQAETQYF	TRBV14	.	.	11	TRBJ2-5
TGTGCCAGCAGCCCCGTCCAAGGGAACACCGGGGAGCTGTTTTTT	CASSPVQGNTGELFF	TRBV5-4	.	.	15	TRBJ2-2
TGCGCCAGCAGCTTGCTGGGACAGGGTTACGAGCAGTACTTC	CASSLLGQGYEQYF	TRBV5-1	TRBD1	.	14	TRBJ2-7
TGTGCCAGCAGCTTAGACCGGCTCTCCTACGAGCAGTACTTC	CASSLDRLSYEQYF	TRBV11-2	.	.	14	TRBJ2-7
TGTGCCAGCCCAGGTCGAGTGGGATCCTACAATGAGCAGTTCTTC	CASPGRVGSYNEQFF	TRBV7-9	.	once	15	TRBJ2-1
TGTGCCAGCAGCTCTGACCAGGGAAACCGCTACGAGCAGTACTTC	CASSSDQGNRYEQYF	TRBV5-8	.	.	15	TRBJ2-7
TGTGCCATCAGTGCCTCCGGACTAGCGGAATACGAGCAGTACTTC	CAISASGLAEYEQYF	TRBV10-3	TRBD2	.	15	TRBJ2-7
TGTGCCATCAGCCCAACTAGCGGGAGCTTGAATGAGCAGTTCTTC	CAISPTSGSLNEQFF	TRBV10-3	TRBD2	.	15	TRBJ2-1
TGTGCCAGCAGCCAAGGGGGCGGCCCCTCGGATACGCAGTATTTT	CASSQGGGPSDTQYF	TRBV4-2	.	.	15	TRBJ2-3
TGTGCCAGCAGCGACGACAGCGAGCCCCGGGTCGAGCAGTACTTC	CASSDDSEPRVEQYF	TRBV5-6	.	.	15	TRBJ2-7
TGTGCCAGCAGTTACGTCCCCAGCACCGGGGAGCTGTTTTTT	CASSYVPSTGELFF	TRBV6-5	.	.	14	TRBJ2-2
TGTGCCAGCAGTATAAGACCCTACGAGCAGTACTTC	CASSIRPYEQYF	TRBV27	.	.	12	TRBJ2-7
TGTGCCAGCAGCCGCCTACTAGCGGGAGTTGACGAGCAGTACTTC	CASSRLLAGVDEQYF	TRBV14	TRBD2	few	15	TRBJ2-7
TGTGCCACCAGCAGAGAGAGGTTCCTAGCGGGAGGTATTAATGAGCAGTTCTTC	CATSRERFLAGGINEQFF	TRBV15	TRBD2	.	18	TRBJ2-1
TGTGCCAGCAGGTCCCTAGCGGGATTAGATACGCAGTATTTT	CASRSLAGLDTQYF	TRBV5-6	TRBD2	.	14	TRBJ2-3
TGTGCCAGCAGCTTAAGCGGGAGTGGGACAGATACGCAGTATTTT	CASSLSGSGTDTQYF	TRBV7-3	TRBD2	.	15	TRBJ2-3
TGTGCCAGCTCACCAGGGTTAGGGTACGGCCATGGGGATACGCAGTATTTT	CASSPGLGYGHGDTQYF	TRBV18	.	.	17	TRBJ2-3
TGTGCCAGTAGTATAGACTATCTGGGGACCAGGAGTGGCTACACCTTC	CASSIDYLGTRSGYTF	TRBV19	.	.	16	TRBJ1-2
TGCAGCGTTGATAGGGGTCCTCAGCCCCAGCATTTT	CSVDRGPQPQHF	TRBV29-1	.	once	12	TRBJ1-5
TGTGCCAGCAGTCGGGACAGTTACTCCCAAGAGACCCAGTACTTC	CASSRDSYSQETQYF	TRBV6-5	TRBD1	.	15	TRBJ2-5
TGTGCCAGCAGCAAGACCCGGTTCGACACTGAAGCTTTCTTT	CASSKTRFDTEAFF	TRBV5-8	.	once	14	TRBJ1-1